This note documents a single T cell receptor (beta chain) sequence. CDR3 length: 11 amino acids. Trimming took off 7 bases at V and 3 bases at J, with 4 bases between the two ends. The record originates from a study of blood T cell repertoires in COVID-19. Overall study context: In each case, the material was cDNA or gDNA derived from T cells, B-cell-depleted T cells, or PBMCs.

TCRdb keeps only in-frame clones here, not all; method: immunoSEQ multiplex PCR. The sample yields some 110,000 clones, roughly nine tenths seen once. Sequenced: peripheral blood. The J gene is TRBJ1-5, the V gene TRBV6-7, with no clear D. TRBV6-7 belongs to the ORF category, with a function that is uncertain. The receptor comes from a human donor in a cohort sampled during active COVID-19. The CDR3 loop is CASTLNQPQHF. CDR3 bases: TGTGCCAGCACCCTCAATCAGCCCCAGCATTTT.